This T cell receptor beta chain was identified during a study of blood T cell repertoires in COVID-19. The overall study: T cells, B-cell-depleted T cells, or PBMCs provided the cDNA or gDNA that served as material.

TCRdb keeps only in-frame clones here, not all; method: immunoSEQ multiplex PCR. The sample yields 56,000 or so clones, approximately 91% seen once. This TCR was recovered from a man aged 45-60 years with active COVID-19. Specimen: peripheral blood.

CDR3 sequence (DNA): TGTGCCAGCAGCCCGGAGGGCTATGGCTACACCTTC. It codes for CASSPEGYGYTF. The chain combines TRBV6-2 or TRBV6-3 with TRBJ1-2; no reliable D call. This CDR3 is built from 12 residues. V was clipped by 6 bases and J by 4 bases, with 9 bases between them. CDR1 and CDR2 from the germline V gene are MNHEY and SVGEGT.